These 17 T cell receptor beta chains were sequenced from one sample in a study of cytomegalovirus exposure and HLA in healthy donors. PCR was performed using 60 Vbeta and 13 Jbeta primers. Libraries were prepared by immunoSEQ multiplex PCR; TCRdb keeps only in-frame clonotypes and omits some of them. In all, the sample yields 30,000 to 40,000 clones. The sequenced sample consisted of PBMCs. These receptors all come from a human donor in good health.

This rearrangement joins TRBV10-3 to TRBJ1-2, with 7 positions matching TRBD1. Trimming removed 0 bases from V and 2 bases from J; junction bases left unmatched: 0. The CDR3 consists of 14 residues. CDR1 and CDR2 from the germline V gene are ENHRY and SYGVKD. Here the CDR3 DNA reads TGTGCCATCAGTGAGTCGGGACAGAACTATGGCTACACCTTC. Residues: CAISESGQNYGYTF.

The chain carries TRBV2 and TRBJ1-4; D might be TRBD1 (5 bases). Trimming shortened V by 3 bases and J by 8 bases, and 22 bases separated the two germline ends. Germline V gene lookup returns CDR1 SNHLY and CDR2 FYNNEI. The CDR3 runs 17 residues. The CDR3, as DNA: TGTGCCAGCAGTGAGGGTCCTTGGTTCAGGGCTGACGAAAAACTGTTTTTT. Its translation: CASSEGPWFRADEKLFF.

This chain uses TRBV28 with TRBJ1-3; no definite D call. Looked up from germline, CDR1 is MDHEN and CDR2 is SYDVKM. This CDR3 has 14 amino acids. Between the trimmed V and J ends, which lost 5 bases and 0 bases, there was a span of 8 bases. The CDR3 bases are TGTGCCAGCAGTCCTCCCTCCTCTGGAAACACCATATATTTT. This gives the protein CASSPPSSGNTIYF.

V is TRBV6-5 and J is TRBJ1-1, with a weak D call TRBD1 (5 bases). Germline CDR1 is MNHEY and CDR2 is SVGAGI. Between the trimmed V and J ends, which lost 8 bases and 6 bases, there was a span of 19 bases. This CDR3 is built from 14 residues. The DNA for the CDR3 is TGTGCCAGCCGTCGTGATGGCGGGGACCCTGAAGCTTTCTTT. It translates to CASRRDGGDPEAFF.

The chain combines TRBV6-1 with TRBJ1-3; D is perhaps TRBD1 (5 bases). The CDR3 runs 13 residues. V lost 8 bases to trimming and J lost 4 bases, with 12 bases between them. Germline values: CDR1 MNHNS, CDR2 SASEGT. The CDR3 coding sequence is TGTGCCAGCTCGGGCAGGGCCGGAAACACCATATATTTT. This codes for CASSGRAGNTIYF.

The chain has TRBV30 and TRBJ1-5; TRBD1 might be the D (6 bases). Germline V gives CDR1 GTSNPN, CDR2 SVGIG (reference sequence). The CDR3 has 15 amino acids. V was cut by 2 bases and J by 4 bases, with 15 bases left in between. The CDR3 region is CAWSRADSRNQPQHF. In DNA form, the CDR3 reads TGTGCCTGGAGTAGAGCGGACAGCCGAAATCAGCCCCAGCATTTT.

V and J are TRBV9 and TRBJ2-2, with a possible D match to TRBD1 (5 bases). The CDR3 covers 15 residues. The V and J ends lost 3 bases and 5 bases respectively, with 14 bases between them. The germline V gene encodes CDR1 SGDLS and CDR2 YYNGEE. CDR3 DNA: TGTGCCAGCAGCGGAAGGGGTGTCGGAACCGGGGAGCTGTTTTTT. It yields the protein CASSGRGVGTGELFF.

The chain is built from TRBV6-1 and TRBJ2-5, with D perhaps matching TRBD1 (7 bases). This CDR3 spans 14 amino acids. Trimming removed 8 bases from V and 10 bases from J, with 23 bases in between. Germline V CDR1 and CDR2: MNHNS, SASEGT. The CDR3 region is CASPKPQAGGSQYF. In DNA form, the CDR3 reads TGTGCCAGCCCTAAGCCCCAGGCAGGGGGGAGCCAGTACTTC.

The J gene is TRBJ2-7, the V gene TRBV6-5; a possible D gene is TRBD2 (6 bases). The germline CDR1 and CDR2 sequences are MNHEY and SVGAGI. Trimming pared 2 bases from V and 2 bases from J, leaving 10 bases between. CDR3 length: 14 residues. For the CDR3, the DNA is TGTGCCAGCAGTTACGGAGGGGAGGCCTACGAGCAGTACTTC. Amino acids: CASSYGGEAYEQYF.

The chain combines TRBV11-2 with TRBJ2-1; 8 positions agree with TRBD2. There are 15 residues in the CDR3. V lost 3 bases to trimming and J lost 7 bases; unmatched junction nucleotides: 8. The germline V gene encodes CDR1 SGHAT and CDR2 FQNNGV. The CDR3 reads CASSLRAGGANEQFF. The CDR3 DNA reads TGTGCCAGCAGCTTGCGGGCCGGGGGGGCGAATGAGCAGTTCTTC.

The V and J genes are TRBV5-5 and TRBJ1-1, with D uncertain. The CDR3 spans 14 residues. V lost 1 base and J 7 bases, leaving 14 bases between the germline ends. The germline gives CDR1 SGHKS, CDR2 YYEKEE (reference sequence). The CDR3 reads CASSLSSGSGEAFF. In DNA form, the CDR3 reads TGTGCCAGCAGCTTGAGTTCGGGTAGTGGTGAAGCTTTCTTT.

This chain uses TRBV2 with TRBJ1-2; D possibly corresponds to TRBD1 (5 bases). The CDR3 runs to 13 residues. Germline V gives CDR1 SNHLY, CDR2 FYNNEI. Trimming pared 7 bases from V and 4 bases from J, leaving 13 bases between. The CDR3 loop reads CASKRGLVYGYTF. Here the CDR3 DNA reads TGTGCCAGCAAAAGGGGACTAGTCTATGGCTACACCTTC. The full variable domain, in which reference TRBV2 and TRBJ1-2 provide the parts outside the CDR3, is EPEVTQTPSHQVTQMGQEVILRCVPISNHLYFYWYRQILGQKVEFLVSFYNNEISEKSEIFDDQFSVERPDGSNFTLKIRSTKLEDSAMYFCASKRGLVYGYTFGSGTRLTVV.

The V call is TRBV6-1, the J call TRBJ1-5, with 7 bases lining up with TRBD1. J gave up 7 bases and V 9 bases, and 12 bases lay outside the gene matches. The CDR3 spans 14 residues. CDR1 is MNHNS, CDR2 SASEGT, per germline. CDR3 sequence reads: CASQTGNFGQPQHF. The CDR3 DNA sequence: TGTGCCAGTCAGACAGGGAACTTTGGCCAGCCCCAGCATTTT.

This chain connects TRBV27 to TRBJ2-2; 8 bases fit TRBD1. Germline V gives CDR1 MNHEY, CDR2 SMNVEV (reference sequence). V shed 5 bases and J 1 base; nucleotides not matched to a gene: 9. CDR3 length equals 17 residues. CDR3 sequence (DNA): TGTGCCAGCAGTACTCTCTTGACAGGGGAGAACACCGGGGAGCTGTTTTTT. This encodes CASSTLLTGENTGELFF.

The chain uses TRBV28 and TRBJ2-1; 11 bases are a match to TRBD1. Germline CDR1 and CDR2: MDHEN and SYDVKM. Losses at the gene ends were 10 bases for V and 4 bases for J; bases not matched to a gene: 12. The CDR3 totals 16 residues. CDR3 region: CATGLTGTGGYNEQFF. As DNA, the CDR3 is TGTGCCACTGGTTTAACGGGGACAGGGGGATACAATGAGCAGTTCTTC.

The chain is built from TRBV9 and TRBJ2-1; TRBD2 matches at 9 bases. Germline V lookup: CDR1 SGDLS, CDR2 YYNGEE. Trimming at V came to 4 bases and at J to 5 bases, leaving 7 bases not matched to a gene. This CDR3 has 15 residues. CDR3 loop: CASSFQGGGDNEQFF. The CDR3 bases are TGTGCCAGCAGCTTCCAGGGCGGGGGGGACAATGAGCAGTTCTTC.

V and J are TRBV7-3 and TRBJ1-3; D not certain. The CDR3 has 16 amino acids. Germline CDR1 and CDR2: SGHTA and FQGTGA. Trimming stripped 5 bases from V and 4 bases from J, with 18 bases between. CDR3: CASSLGLGMGGNTIYF. In nucleotides, the CDR3 is TGTGCCAGCAGCCTCGGACTGGGAATGGGCGGAAACACCATATATTTT.